The present TCR beta chain was sequenced within a study of blood T cell repertoires in COVID-19. Study as a whole: Samples representing acute and convalescent COVID-19 were sourced from the United States, Italy and Spain.

The assay was immunoSEQ multiplex PCR, and TCRdb's table has in-frame clones only and misses some. In the table there are roughly 130,000 clones, about four fifths of which are singletons. This clonotype originated in a woman aged 50 to 60 with acute or convalescent COVID-19. Material: peripheral blood.

CDR3 protein: CASSYGQSNQPQHF. DNA of the CDR3: TGTGCCAGCAGTTATGGGCAGAGCAATCAGCCCCAGCATTTT. The chain carries TRBV6-5 and TRBJ1-5; no clear D. This CDR3 contains 14 residues. Looked up from germline, CDR1 is MNHEY and CDR2 is SVGAGI. Trimming left V 3 bases short and J 1 base short, with 7 bases between.